Each of the 8 T cell receptor beta chains below was sequenced from the same sample in a study of blood T cells in healthy people across ages (dated by TCRdb to between 2014 and 2017). Receptor amplification or capture employed 5' RACE. Sequencing took place on an Illumina HiSeq 2500. A second PCR of about 6 to 11 cycles was performed with a sample-barcoded 5' primer and a J-beta primer mix. The public reads were reprocessed in TCRdb via fastp at Q25 and MiXCR, keeping in-frame beta chains. CDR3 protein duplicates are merged, each entry listing the most common genes and DNA. This sample comprises roughly 730,000 distinct CDR3 sequences, approximately 53% of them detected only once. Of the sample, roughly 26% falls within the top ten clones. Sample: blood. The origin of the receptors is a man aged 35-49 years in good health.

The genes are TRBV7-2 and TRBJ1-2; TRBD1 matches at 8 bases. The germline V gene encodes CDR1 SGHTA and CDR2 FQGNSA. Trimming at V came to 11 bases and at J to 1 base, leaving 12 bases not matched to a gene. This CDR3 is 15 amino acids long. The CDR3 protein is CAATSGDRGNYGYTF. The CDR3 DNA reads as TGTGCCGCCACGTCTGGAGACAGGGGTAACTATGGCTACACCTTC.

The rearrangement uses TRBV27 and TRBJ2-7, with a possible D match to TRBD2 (6 bases). The CDR3 spans 15 residues. CDR1 and CDR2 from the germline V gene are MNHEY and SMNVEV (reference sequence). V dropped 4 bases and J dropped 5 bases, with 18 bases sitting between them. CDR3 amino acids: CASSSGGGSYNEQYF. CDR3 bases: TGTGCCAGCAGTTCCGGCGGAGGGAGCTACAACGAGCAGTACTTC.

On this clonotype itself: A much larger clonotype is one base distant, so this may be a read error. The chain carries TRBV7-9 and TRBJ2-5, with D maybe TRBD1 (6 bases). The CDR3 sequence is 13 residues long. In germline, CDR1 is SEHNR, CDR2 FQNEAQ (reference sequence). The CDR3 here is CACSLAGEETQYF. In DNA form, the CDR3 reads TGTGCCTGCAGCTTAGCAGGGGAAGAGACCCAGTACTTC. Complete variable domain (other parts from reference TRBV7-9 and TRBJ2-5): DTGVSQNPRHKITKRGQNVTFRCDPISEHNRLYWYRQTLGQGPEFLTYFQNEAQLEKSRLLSDRFSAERPKGSFSTLEIQRTEQGDSAMYLCACSLAGEETQYFGPGTRLLVL.

The V call is TRBV6-2 or TRBV6-3, the J call TRBJ2-3; the D is unclear. Trimming left V 4 bases short and J 6 bases short, with 14 bases between. Germline V gives CDR1 MNHEY, CDR2 SVGEGT. The CDR3 runs 14 residues. In nucleotides, the CDR3 is TGTGCCAGCAGTTCCCAAGCATCACCGGATACGCAGTATTTT. Its protein is CASSSQASPDTQYF.

The table lists this clonotype with a few counts. The V call is TRBV20-1, the J call TRBJ2-3, with 8 bases fitting TRBD1. Germline CDR1 and CDR2: DFQATT and SNEGSKA (reference sequence). The V and J ends lost 5 bases and 6 bases, in that order; junction bases with no gene match: 13. CDR3 length: 15 residues. DNA for the CDR3: TGCAGTGCTGGGACAGGACCGGCCGGTCCCGATACGCAGTATTTT. Encoded protein: CSAGTGPAGPDTQYF.

The rearrangement links TRBV20-1 to TRBJ2-5, with a tentative D call TRBD2 (6 bases). This CDR3 is 12 amino acids long. CDR1 DFQATT and CDR2 SNEGSKA come from the germline V gene (reference sequence). V shed 4 bases and J shed 11 bases, with 17 bases lying between them. The CDR3 DNA reads as TGCAGTGCTACCCGGGGGAAGAATGAGCAGTACTTC. Its translation is CSATRGKNEQYF.

V gene TRBV29-1 combines with J gene TRBJ2-7; 10 positions agree with TRBD1. CDR1 and CDR2 (germline): SQVTM, ANQGSEA. The CDR3 consists of 15 residues. Trimming took 2 bases from V and 5 from J; bases not matched to a gene: 9. CDR3 in DNA: TGCAGCGTTGAAAGAGCAGGGACAGGGGATGACGAGCAGTACTTC. Translating it yields CSVERAGTGDDEQYF.

The J gene is TRBJ2-5, the V gene TRBV7-2; D remains unclear. This CDR3 contains 15 residues. Per germline, CDR1 SGHTA and CDR2 FQGNSA. Trimming shortened V by 1 base and J by 7 bases, and 16 bases separated the two germline ends. Here the CDR3 reads CASSLDITSVGTQYF. CDR3 DNA: TGTGCCAGCAGCTTAGATATTACGTCGGTTGGGACCCAGTACTTC.